Shown below are 24 T cell receptor beta chains from a single sample sequenced in a study of cytomegalovirus exposure and HLA in healthy donors. The PCR made use of 60 Vbeta and 13 Jbeta primers. Profiled with immunoSEQ multiplex PCR; TCRdb holds only in-frame clones, not every one. The data show 120,000 to 150,000 clones, 60% to 80% seen once. Sequences were obtained from PBMCs. The source is a woman between 25 and 40 years old in good health and CMV-seronegative.

The chain uses TRBV6-6 and TRBJ2-1; 8 bases align to TRBD1. V lost 2 bases to trimming and J lost 7 bases; unmatched junction nucleotides: 4. Germline CDR1 reads MNHNY; CDR2 reads SVGAGI (reference sequence). The CDR3 has 14 residues. The CDR3 coding sequence is TGTGCCAGCAGTTACGGCCAGGGGGCGAATGAGCAGTTCTTC. Protein: CASSYGQGANEQFF.

V and J are TRBV15 and TRBJ2-1; 13 bases map to TRBD2. CDR3 length equals 16 residues. The ends lost 5 bases at V and 7 bases at J; junction bases unmatched: 8. Germline V lookup: CDR1 LNHNV, CDR2 YYDKDF (reference sequence). This CDR3 reads CATSAQLAGGRNEQFF. The CDR3 nucleotides are TGTGCCACCAGCGCCCAACTAGCGGGGGGGCGAAATGAGCAGTTCTTC.

This clone was detected only a few times. The chain is built from TRBV2 and TRBJ1-3; tentatively, D is TRBD1 (6 bases). The CDR3 has 15 amino acids. The germline V gene encodes CDR1 SNHLY and CDR2 FYNNEI. Between the trimmed V and J ends, which lost 4 bases and 3 bases, there was a span of 13 bases. Written as DNA, the CDR3 is TGTGCCAGCAGTGTGCAGGGGTATCGTGGAAACACCATATATTTT. It is translated as CASSVQGYRGNTIYF.

Only a few counts were recorded for this clone. The chain combines TRBV6-6 with TRBJ1-4; 7 bases match TRBD1. The V and J ends lost 2 bases and 7 bases, in that order; junction bases with no gene match: 1. Germline assignment: CDR1 MNHNY and CDR2 SVGAGI (reference sequence). This CDR3 spans 13 amino acids. CDR3 nucleotide sequence: TGTGCCAGCAGTTACACAGGGGCTGAAAAACTGTTTTTT. This sequence encodes CASSYTGAEKLFF.

This clone has a single count. This chain joins TRBV6-4 and TRBJ2-2; D is perhaps TRBD2 (5 bases). Germline V gene lookup returns CDR1 MRHNA and CDR2 SNTAGT. V shed 3 bases and J shed 6 bases, with 11 bases lying between them. The CDR3 totals 14 residues. CDR3 amino acids: CASSEGSAAGELFF. CDR3 bases: TGTGCCAGCAGTGAAGGCTCAGCGGCCGGGGAGCTGTTTTTT.

The table lists this clone with a count of one. The chain combines TRBV18 with TRBJ2-3; TRBD2 agrees at 7 bases. Losses at the gene ends were 2 bases for V and 4 bases for J; bases not matched to a gene: 9. CDR1 is KGHSH, CDR2 LQKENI, per germline. CDR3 length: 16 residues. This CDR3 is CASSPGLAEGADTQYF. The CDR3 DNA follows: TGTGCCAGCTCACCAGGTCTAGCGGAAGGGGCAGATACGCAGTATTTT.

This clone came up a few times. V usage is TRBV19 and J usage is TRBJ2-3; 9 bases align to TRBD1. V lost 3 bases and J lost 0; bases outside the gene matches: 13. The germline CDR1 and CDR2 sequences are LNHDA and SQIVND (reference sequence). The CDR3 runs to 19 residues. The CDR3 protein is CASSMTGGFVSDSTDTQYF. CDR3 nucleotide sequence: TGTGCCAGTAGTATGACAGGGGGATTCGTTTCGGATAGCACAGATACGCAGTATTTT.

The V gene is TRBV9, the J gene TRBJ2-7, with TRBD1 identical over 10 bases. Germline V CDR1 and CDR2: SGDLS, YYNGEE. CDR3 length: 14 residues. Trimming took 4 bases from V and 7 from J; bases not matched to a gene: 8. Written as DNA, the CDR3 is TGTGCCAGCAGCCCCCAGACAGGGGGCGCAGAGCAGTACTTC. Protein sequence: CASSPQTGGAEQYF.

This clone showed up just a few times. The gene calls are TRBV5-4 and TRBJ1-1; TRBD1 might be the D (5 bases). V was cut by 4 bases and J by 0 bases, with 13 bases left in between. The V gene's germline CDR1 is SGHNT and CDR2 YYREEE (reference sequence). The CDR3 spans 15 residues. The CDR3 sequence: CASSDNGGMNTEAFF. The CDR3 DNA sequence: TGTGCCAGCAGCGATAACGGGGGTATGAACACTGAAGCTTTCTTT.

Only a few counts were recorded for this clone. This sequence joins TRBV5-8 and TRBJ2-3, with 8 bases that match TRBD1. Germline trimming cut 4 bases from V and 4 bases from J; bases unmatched to any gene: 5. Germline assignment: CDR1 SGHTS and CDR2 YDEGEE. This CDR3 has 14 amino acids. The CDR3, as DNA: TGTGCCAGCAGCCACAGACAGGGGTCAGATACGCAGTATTTT. Amino acids: CASSHRQGSDTQYF.

V usage is TRBV9 and J usage is TRBJ2-1; 13 bases are a match to TRBD2. From germline, CDR1 is SGDLS and CDR2 YYNGEE. With V trimmed by 0 bases and J by 7 bases, 7 bases remained unmatched. The CDR3 runs to 17 residues. CDR3 residues: CASSVAPGLAGSNEQFF. In DNA, the CDR3 is TGTGCCAGCAGCGTAGCTCCGGGACTAGCGGGGTCAAATGAGCAGTTCTTC.

The V call is TRBV5-1, the J call TRBJ2-3, with 13 bases matching TRBD2. The CDR3 length is 15 residues. V gave up 4 bases and J gave up 4 bases; unmatched junction bases: 3. Germline lookup yields CDR1 SGHRS and CDR2 YFSETQ. Here the CDR3 reads CASSPGLAGPDTQYF. CDR3 DNA: TGCGCCAGCAGCCCGGGACTAGCGGGACCAGATACGCAGTATTTT.

The chain uses TRBV19 and TRBJ2-2, with 9 bases lining up with TRBD1. This CDR3 spans 15 amino acids. V shed 6 bases, J shed 1 base, and the junction held 3 bases outside the gene matches. Germline CDR1 LNHDA, CDR2 SQIVND (reference sequence). CDR3 nucleotide sequence: TGTGCCAGTAGCCCGGGACAGGGGAACACCGGGGAGCTGTTTTTT. Translated: CASSPGQGNTGELFF.

The rearrangement uses TRBV6-5 and TRBJ2-3; TRBD2 agrees at 9 bases. V lost 8 bases and J lost 4; bases outside the gene matches: 4. The germline CDR1 and CDR2 sequences are MNHEY and SVGAGI. This CDR3 region has 13 residues. In DNA, the CDR3 is TGTGCCAGCGGAGCGGGGGGACCAGATACGCAGTATTTT. Protein sequence: CASGAGGPDTQYF.

The chain uses TRBV4-1 and TRBJ2-7; the match to TRBD1 covers 7 bases. The J segment lost 3 bases and the V segment lost 4 bases, leaving 9 bases of the junction unmatched. Germline V gene data show CDR1 as MGHRA and CDR2 as YSYEKL. The CDR3 runs 15 residues. CDR3 protein: CASSPLPGQLYEQYF. The DNA for the CDR3 is TGCGCCAGCAGCCCATTGCCGGGACAGCTCTACGAGCAGTACTTC.

The table lists this clone with many counts. The V and J genes are TRBV18 and TRBJ2-3; 7 nucleotides align to TRBD2. This CDR3 spans 16 amino acids. From germline, CDR1 is KGHSH and CDR2 LQKENI. V was pared by 3 bases and J by 2 bases, with 8 bases of the junction left unmatched. This chain's CDR3 is CASSPILSGDTDTQYF. CDR3 coding DNA: TGTGCCAGCTCACCTATTCTCAGCGGGGACACAGATACGCAGTATTTT.

This clone was detected a few times. The chain carries TRBV7-2 and TRBJ2-5, with 11 nucleotides matching TRBD2. From germline, CDR1 is SGHTA and CDR2 FQGNSA. CDR3 length: 15 amino acids. The junction had 7 bases not matched to a gene; V was cut back by 5 bases and J by 5 bases. Here the CDR3 DNA reads TGTGCCAGCAGCGGAACTAGCGGGGGTTATGAGACCCAGTACTTC. Translating it yields CASSGTSGGYETQYF.

This clone was counted between two and nine times. The gene calls are TRBV6-1 and TRBJ1-5; D gene ambiguous. Germline values: CDR1 MNHNS, CDR2 SASEGT. The CDR3 covers 15 residues. V gave up 3 bases and J gave up 7 bases, with 16 bases separating them. The CDR3 nucleotides read TGTGCCAGCAGTGACGTCAGGTCCATGGCCCAGCCCCAGCATTTT. Amino acid sequence: CASSDVRSMAQPQHF.

This clone has more than one count but fewer than ten. This chain connects TRBV5-1 to TRBJ2-1; perhaps TRBD2 as D (7 bases). Germline CDR1 reads SGHRS; CDR2 reads YFSETQ. Between the trimmed V and J ends, which lost 4 bases and 2 bases, there was a span of 19 bases. The CDR3 totals 17 residues. The CDR3 reads CASSPYRGGGTYNEQFF. Written as DNA, the CDR3 is TGCGCCAGCAGCCCGTACCGCGGGGGCGGGACCTACAATGAGCAGTTCTTC. The full variable domain, rest sourced from reference TRBV5-1 and TRBJ2-1, is KAGVTQTPRYLIKTRGQQVTLSCSPISGHRSVSWYQQTPGQGLQFLFEYFSETQRNKGNFPGRFSGRQFSNSRSEMNVSTLELGDSALYLCASSPYRGGGTYNEQFFGPGTRLTVL.

The rearrangement uses TRBV7-8 and TRBJ2-7, with TRBD1 matching over 10 bases. The length of the CDR3 is 15 residues. With V trimmed by 1 base and J by 6 bases, 6 bases remained unmatched. Germline CDR1 SGHVS, CDR2 FQNEAQ. CDR3 region: CASSLDRDRGGEQYV. The CDR3 DNA reads TGTGCCAGCAGCTTAGACCGGGACAGGGGAGGCGAGCAGTACGTC.

The V gene is TRBV7-6, the J gene TRBJ2-2, with TRBD1 matching over 10 bases. The V segment lost 1 base and the J segment 5 bases; nucleotides outside the gene matches: 1. CDR3 length: 15 amino acids. Germline-derived CDR1 and CDR2 are SGHVS and FNYEAQ. The CDR3 loop is CASSLGGQGTGELFF. The DNA of the CDR3 is TGTGCCAGCAGCTTAGGGGGACAGGGGACCGGGGAGCTGTTTTTT.

The genes are TRBV19 and TRBJ1-2, with TRBD1 matching over 8 bases. From germline, CDR1 is LNHDA and CDR2 SQIVND (reference sequence). With V trimmed by 3 bases and J by 2 bases, 5 bases remained unmatched. The CDR3 runs 15 residues. Here the CDR3 reads CASSIETGANYGYTF. The CDR3 region has the DNA TGTGCCAGTAGTATTGAGACAGGGGCGAACTATGGCTACACCTTC.

This CDR3 reads CASSFRQGDGYTF. In DNA form, the CDR3 reads TGCGCCAGCAGCTTCAGGCAGGGTGATGGCTACACCTTC. The V gene is TRBV5-1, the J gene TRBJ1-2; D perhaps matches TRBD1 (5 bases). The V end lost 2 bases, the J end lost 6 bases, and 11 bases lay between the germline ends. Germline CDR1 is SGHRS and CDR2 is YFSETQ. The CDR3 has 13 amino acids.

The V and J genes are TRBV9 and TRBJ2-7; D is perhaps TRBD2 (5 bases). Germline CDR1 SGDLS, CDR2 YYNGEE. With 0 bases removed from V and 2 bases from J, the gap between germline ends came to 12 bases. This CDR3 comprises 15 residues. The CDR3 sequence is CASSVDDGGPYEQYF. DNA of the CDR3: TGTGCCAGCAGCGTAGATGATGGAGGCCCCTACGAGCAGTACTTC.